These T cell receptor beta chains were read from a single sample in a study of blood T cell repertoires in COVID-19. Some clones are missing from TCRdb's copy, which holds only in-frame ones; the method was immunoSEQ multiplex PCR. This table holds around 300,000 clones, about 85% found once. The sequenced material came from PBMCs or T cells enriched from blood (not recorded which). The receptors were sampled from a woman between 45 and 65 years old who had recovered from COVID-19. Each CDR3 is given with its conserved first and last residue. D genes are given only for firm matches. Not every row has a clone size; where given, it reads once, few, many or a size class.

D,J,V,size,CDR3,DNA
TRBD1,TRBJ1-6,TRBV2,.,CASSYRGEITPLHF,TGTGCCAGCAGTTACAGGGGGGAAATTACACCCCTCCACTTT
.,TRBJ2-2,TRBV7-2,.,CASSVYGGELFF,TGTGCCAGCAGCGTCTACGGGGGGGAGCTGTTTTTT
.,TRBJ1-6,TRBV6-1,.,CASSERSGPYSPLHF,TGTGCCAGCAGTGAACGAAGCGGCCCGTATTCACCCCTCCACTTT
TRBD2,TRBJ2-7,TRBV18,.,CASSPPGLAGEPTDAVTPYEQYF,TGTGCCAGCTCACCACCGGGACTAGCGGGAGAGCCTACAGACGCGGTAACCCCCTACGAGCAGTACTTC
TRBD1,TRBJ1-5,TRBV19,once,CASSVAGTGYGQPQHF,TGTGCCAGTAGTGTCGCCGGGACAGGGTACGGTCAGCCCCAGCATTTT
.,TRBJ1-6,TRBV4-2,.,CASSRADSNSPLHF,TGTGCCAGCAGCCGGGCAGATAGTAATTCACCCCTCCACTTT
.,TRBJ1-1,TRBV9,.,CASGMNTEAFF,TGTGCCAGCGGCATGAACACTGAAGCTTTCTTT
.,TRBJ2-6,TRBV2,.,CASTAQGSGANVLTF,TGTGCCAGCACCGCTCAGGGGTCTGGGGCCAACGTCCTGACTTTC
TRBD1,TRBJ1-2,TRBV24-1,.,CATSDAGTGFGYTF,TGTGCCACCAGTGACGCCGGGACAGGGTTTGGCTACACCTTC
.,TRBJ2-7,TRBV21-1,.,CASSKVSLWSSYEQYF,TGTGCCAGCAGCAAAGTTAGCCTCTGGAGCTCCTACGAGCAGTACTTC
.,TRBJ1-5,TRBV10-3,.,CAISESSQPQHF,TGTGCCATCAGTGAGTCGAGTCAGCCCCAGCATTTT
.,TRBJ1-1,TRBV7-9,.,CASSQGPAAFF,TGTGCCAGCAGCCAGGGCCCGGCAGCTTTCTTT
.,TRBJ1-5,TRBV28,.,CASSFQEGNQPQHF,TGTGCCAGCAGTTTTCAGGAGGGCAATCAGCCCCAGCATTTT
.,TRBJ1-5,TRBV19,.,CASNNLSNQPQHF,TGTGCCAGTAACAACCTTAGCAATCAGCCCCAGCATTTT
.,TRBJ2-3,TRBV10-3,.,CAISGGTRTDTQYF,TGTGCCATCAGTGGAGGGACTCGCACAGATACGCAGTATTTT
TRBD1,TRBJ2-5,TRBV7-3,.,CASSLTGQGDQTQYF,TGTGCCAGCAGCTTAACTGGACAGGGCGACCAGACCCAGTACTTC
.,TRBJ1-5,TRBV12-3/TRBV12-4,.,CASSWRGQPQHF,TGTGCCAGCAGTTGGAGAGGACAGCCCCAGCATTTT
TRBD1,TRBJ1-1,TRBV2,.,CASSADRGITEAFF,TGTGCCAGCAGTGCGGACAGGGGTATCACTGAAGCTTTCTTT
TRBD2,TRBJ2-1,TRBV27,.,CASSLGLAAGVNEQFF,TGTGCCAGCAGTTTGGGACTAGCGGCCGGGGTAAATGAGCAGTTCTTC